Below, one T cell receptor (beta chain) is given with its context. Its antigen is unidentified. Preparation of the TCRbeta library involved a method that used unique molecular identifiers. TCRdb independently ran MiXCR on the PCR reads; one entry per CDR3 protein. Among about 98,000 distinct CDR3 sequences listed, 23% were seen once. The junction had 10 bases not matched to a gene; V was cut back by 6 bases and J by 6 bases. The CDR3 is made up of 14 amino acids. CDR1 and CDR2 from the germline V gene are MDHEN and SYDVKM. This entry is derived from a study of T-cell reconstitution after alpha-beta-depleted transplantation in children. The study, taken as a whole, reports: A year post-transplant, T-cell counts and diversity derived mostly from newly produced T cells.

This clonotype was sampled from a boy aged 2 to 10 with acute lymphoblastic leukemia, due to receive a stem cell transplant. The V and J genes are TRBV28 and TRBJ2-7; 8 bases fit TRBD1. Material: PBMCs, obtained before TCRalphabeta/CD19-depleted stem cell transplant. The CDR3 DNA is TGTGCCAGCAGGTACAGGGGGTTCCTCTCCGAGCAGTACTTC. It translates to CASRYRGFLSEQYF.